This T cell receptor (beta chain) is from a study of beta chain features in type 1 diabetes. Trimming cost V 5 bases and J 1 base, with 13 bases left between them. The CDR3 has 15 residues. Germline values: CDR1 MNHEY, CDR2 SMNVEV (reference sequence). Every participating donor gave one draw, a heparinised blood sample averaging about 120 mL. Reverse transcription of all isolated RNA meant that expressed TCRB transcripts were sequenced. The method was immunoSEQ multiplex PCR; TCRdb's version includes in-frame clones alone and lacks a portion of them. This sample has 300,000 to 400,000 clones, with roughly 11% found just once. The sample holds a few counts of this clone.

V and J are TRBV27 and TRBJ2-3; perhaps TRBD1 as D (6 bases). Sequencing was carried out using naive CD4+ T cells from blood. This TCR was recovered from a woman aged 25 to 45 in good health. The CDR3 reads CASSNRVGGTDTQYF. Written as DNA, the CDR3 is TGTGCCAGCAGTAACAGGGTGGGGGGCACAGATACGCAGTATTTT.